This T cell receptor (beta chain) stems from a study of human CD8 memory T cell subsets. This CDR3 is built from 15 residues. The germline V gene has CDR1 SGDLS and CDR2 YYNGEE. By UMI-labeled 5' RACE, the TCR beta libraries were made. TCRdb re-called the 5' RACE reads; every CDR3 protein appears as one record, without DNA. The table lists fewer than 20,000 distinct CDR3 sequences. This clonotype originated in a human donor in good health. The genes are TRBV9 and TRBJ1-1; absent DNA, TCRdb's TRBD1 call cannot be checked. Sequencing was performed on CD8+ T cells from PBMCs. The CDR3 spells CASSDQTGENTEAFF.